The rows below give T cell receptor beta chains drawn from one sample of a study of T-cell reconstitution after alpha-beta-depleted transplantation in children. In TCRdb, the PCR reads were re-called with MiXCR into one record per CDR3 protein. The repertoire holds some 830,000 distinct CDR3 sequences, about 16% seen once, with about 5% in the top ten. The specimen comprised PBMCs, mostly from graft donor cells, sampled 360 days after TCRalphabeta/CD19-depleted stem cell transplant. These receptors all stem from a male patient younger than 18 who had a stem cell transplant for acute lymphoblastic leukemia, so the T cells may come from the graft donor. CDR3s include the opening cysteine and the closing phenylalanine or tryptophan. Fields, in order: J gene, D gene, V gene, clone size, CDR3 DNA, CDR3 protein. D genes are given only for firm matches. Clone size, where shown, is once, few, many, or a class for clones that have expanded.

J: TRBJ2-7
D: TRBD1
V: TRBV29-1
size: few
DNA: TGCAGGGGCCGGACAGGAATCTACGAGCAGTACTTC
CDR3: CRGRTGIYEQYF

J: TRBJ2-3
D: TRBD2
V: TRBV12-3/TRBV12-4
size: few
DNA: TGTGCCAGCAGTTCCTACCCGACTAGCGGCTACACAGATACGCAGTATTTT
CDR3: CASSSYPTSGYTDTQYF

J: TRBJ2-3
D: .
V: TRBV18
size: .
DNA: TGTGCCAGCTCACCACAAGGGCCCTTAAAGGGTGATACGCAGTATTTT
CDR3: CASSPQGPLKGDTQYF

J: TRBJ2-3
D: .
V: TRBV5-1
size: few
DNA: TGCGCCAGCAGCTTGGGGAACCCAGATACGCAGTATTTT
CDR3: CASSLGNPDTQYF

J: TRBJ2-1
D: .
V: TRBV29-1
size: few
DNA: TGCAGCTCTTGTGAGGATCTAACTAACAATGAGCAGTTCTTC
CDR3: CSSCEDLTNNEQFF

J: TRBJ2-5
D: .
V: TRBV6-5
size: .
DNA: TGTGCCAGCAGTTACAGTCAGGAAGAGACCCAGTACTTC
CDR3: CASSYSQEETQYF

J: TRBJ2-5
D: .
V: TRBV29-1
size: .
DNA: TGCAGCGATGGGGGGCGTCAGGGCCAGTACTTC
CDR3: CSDGGRQGQYF

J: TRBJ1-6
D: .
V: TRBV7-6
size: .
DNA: TGTGCCAGCAGCCCCGTCGATAGGATGGGACGGAGGTCACCCCTCCACTTT
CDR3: CASSPVDRMGRRSPLHF

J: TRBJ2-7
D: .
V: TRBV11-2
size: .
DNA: TGTGCCAGCAGCCCAACCGGGTTACGGTCCTACGAGCAGTACTTC
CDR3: CASSPTGLRSYEQYF

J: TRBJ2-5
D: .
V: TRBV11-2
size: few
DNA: TGTGCCAGCACCGACCCGGACAAGGGAACCCAAGAGACCCAGTACTTC
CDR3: CASTDPDKGTQETQYF

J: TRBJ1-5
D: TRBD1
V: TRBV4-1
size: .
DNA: TGCGCCAGCAGCCAGACGGGGACAGGCCTAATCAGTACCCAGCCCCAGCATTTT
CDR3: CASSQTGTGLISTQPQHF

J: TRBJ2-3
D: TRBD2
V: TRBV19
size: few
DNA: TGTGCCAGTAGTATAACCGCTAGCGGGAGAGGCGGTACGCAGTATTTT
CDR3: CASSITASGRGGTQYF

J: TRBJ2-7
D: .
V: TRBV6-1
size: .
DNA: TGTGCCAGCAGTCTAGACTGGGGCGCAAGTCCAGAGTACTTC
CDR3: CASSLDWGASPEYF

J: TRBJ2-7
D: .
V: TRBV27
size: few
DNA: TGTGCCAGCAGTTTAGCTGTAGAGGGCTACGAGCAGTACTTC
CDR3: CASSLAVEGYEQYF

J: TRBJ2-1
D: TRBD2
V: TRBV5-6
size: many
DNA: TGTGCCAGCTTCGGACTAGCTCCCCATGAGCAGTTCTTC
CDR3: CASFGLAPHEQFF

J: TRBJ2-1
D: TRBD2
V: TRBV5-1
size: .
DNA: TGCGCCAGCAGCTTGGCGATAGCGGGAGTACATGAGCAGTTCTTC
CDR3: CASSLAIAGVHEQFF

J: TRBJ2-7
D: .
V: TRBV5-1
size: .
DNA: TGCGCCAGCAGCCCCCGGGACAGCGGGCGCTCCTACGAGCAGTACTTC
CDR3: CASSPRDSGRSYEQYF

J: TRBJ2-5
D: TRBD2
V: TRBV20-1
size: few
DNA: TGCGGTTCACTAGCGGGAAGTGACGAGACCCAGTACTTC
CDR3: CGSLAGSDETQYF

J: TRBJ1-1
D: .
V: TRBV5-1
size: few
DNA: TGCGCCAGCAGCTTGGCCCCCCGGGCTGAAGCTTTCTTT
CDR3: CASSLAPRAEAFF

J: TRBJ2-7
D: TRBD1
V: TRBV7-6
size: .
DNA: TGTGCCAGCAGCTTAGATCTGTACAGGGGAACCTACGAGCAGTACTTC
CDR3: CASSLDLYRGTYEQYF

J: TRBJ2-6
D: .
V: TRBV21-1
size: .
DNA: TGTGCCAGCAGCCACGGGAGGATTGAGTCTGGGGCCAACGTCCTGACTTTC
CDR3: CASSHGRIESGANVLTF

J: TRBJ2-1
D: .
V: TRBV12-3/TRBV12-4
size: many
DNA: TGTGCCAGCAGTTGGTCTAGCAGCTACAATGAGCAGTTCTTC
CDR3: CASSWSSSYNEQFF

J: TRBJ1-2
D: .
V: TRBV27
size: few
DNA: TGTGCCAGCAGTCCGTTGGACAGTGCCAACTATGGCTACACCTTC
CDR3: CASSPLDSANYGYTF

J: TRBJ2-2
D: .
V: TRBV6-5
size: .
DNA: TGTGCCAGCAGTTACTCGACGGCCCAGGTCACCGGGGAGCTGTTTTTT
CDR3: CASSYSTAQVTGELFF

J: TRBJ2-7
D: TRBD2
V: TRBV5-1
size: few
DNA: TGCGCCAGCAGCCCCGGCGTCGCGGGAGGGCTCGAGCAGTACTTC
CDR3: CASSPGVAGGLEQYF

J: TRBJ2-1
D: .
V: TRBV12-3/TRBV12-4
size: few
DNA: TGTGCCAGCAGTTCCCGGACGGCTTCGGTGATCAATGAGCAGTTCTTC
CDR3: CASSSRTASVINEQFF

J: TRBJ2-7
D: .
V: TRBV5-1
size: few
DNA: TGCGCCAGCAGCTTGGGGCTAGGTCCCCGGCAGCAGTACTTC
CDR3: CASSLGLGPRQQYF

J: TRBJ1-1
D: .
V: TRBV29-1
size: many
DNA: TGCAGCGCATGGGGCAGCCCGAACACTGAAGCTTTCTTT
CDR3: CSAWGSPNTEAFF

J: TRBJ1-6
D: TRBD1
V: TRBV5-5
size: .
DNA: TGTGCCAGCAGCTTGCGGCTGGGACAGGGTGGTGGTTCACCCCTCCACTTT
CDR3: CASSLRLGQGGGSPLHF

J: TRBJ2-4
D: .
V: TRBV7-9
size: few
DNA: TGTGCCAGCAGCTTAGGTCTTACGGCCAAAAACATTCAGTACTTC
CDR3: CASSLGLTAKNIQYF

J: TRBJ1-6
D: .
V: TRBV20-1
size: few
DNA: TGCAGTGCTAGAGATTGGTGGTCACCCCTCCACTTT
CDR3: CSARDWWSPLHF

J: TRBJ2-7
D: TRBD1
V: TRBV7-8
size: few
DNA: TGTGCCAGCAGGCGCCCGGGACAGGGAGTTTACGAGCAGTACTTC
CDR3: CASRRPGQGVYEQYF

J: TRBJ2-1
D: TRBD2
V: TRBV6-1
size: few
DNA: TGTGCCAGCAGTCCAGGAGCGGGAGGGCACTATGAGCAGTTCTTC
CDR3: CASSPGAGGHYEQFF

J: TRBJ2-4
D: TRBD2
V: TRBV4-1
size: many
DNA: TGCGCCAGCAGCCAAGACCGGGGACTAGCGGGATTTCACTCCCTAGCCAAAAACATTCAGTACTTC
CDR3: CASSQDRGLAGFHSLAKNIQYF

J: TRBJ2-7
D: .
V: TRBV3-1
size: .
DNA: TGTGCCAGCAGCCGAGGGGATTACAGCTCCTACGAGCAGTACTTC
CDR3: CASSRGDYSSYEQYF

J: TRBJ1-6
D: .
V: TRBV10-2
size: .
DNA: TGCGCCAGCAGTGAGACTTCACCCCTCCACTTT
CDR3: CASSETSPLHF

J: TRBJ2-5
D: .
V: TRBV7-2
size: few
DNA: TGTGCCAGCAGCCTTCTTGCGGGCCTAAGCGGGTTGGACCGAGAGACCCAGTACTTC
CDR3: CASSLLAGLSGLDRETQYF

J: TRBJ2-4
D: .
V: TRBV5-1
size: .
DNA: TGCGCCAGCAGCTTCTCCGACAGGTCAAACATTCAGTACTTC
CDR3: CASSFSDRSNIQYF

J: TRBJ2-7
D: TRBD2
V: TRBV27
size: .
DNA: TGTGCCAGCAGTTTATCGGCTCAGGACAGCGGGGGCTACGAGCAGTACTTC
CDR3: CASSLSAQDSGGYEQYF

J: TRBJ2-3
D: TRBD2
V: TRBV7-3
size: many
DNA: TGTGCCAGCAGCTTAAGAGCGGGGAGCGGCCCAGATACGCAGTATTTT
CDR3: CASSLRAGSGPDTQYF

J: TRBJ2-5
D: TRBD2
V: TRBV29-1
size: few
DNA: TGCAGCGTTGAAGAACAGCGGGAGTGGGAAGAGACCCAGTACTTC
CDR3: CSVEEQREWEETQYF

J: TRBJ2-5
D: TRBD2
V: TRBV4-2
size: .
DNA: TGTGCCAGCAGCCAAGGACTAGCGGGAATTTCGGAGACCCAGTACTTC
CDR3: CASSQGLAGISETQYF

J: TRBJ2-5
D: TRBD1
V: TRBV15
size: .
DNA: TGTGCCACCAGCATACCAGGGACAGGGGGAGAGACCCAGTACTTC
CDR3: CATSIPGTGGETQYF

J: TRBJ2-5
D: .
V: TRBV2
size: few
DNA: TGTGCCAGCAGCCGGGCCGCCAACCAAGAGACCCAGTACTTC
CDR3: CASSRAANQETQYF

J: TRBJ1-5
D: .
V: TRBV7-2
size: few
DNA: TGTGCCAGCAGCTTAGGCGGTGGCCTTAGCAATCAGCCCCAGCATTTT
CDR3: CASSLGGGLSNQPQHF

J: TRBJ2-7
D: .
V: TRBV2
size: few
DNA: TGTGCCAGCAGTGAGGCCTTAATACGCCAGACCTACGAGCAGTACTTC
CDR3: CASSEALIRQTYEQYF

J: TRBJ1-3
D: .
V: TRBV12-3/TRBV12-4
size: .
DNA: TGTGCCAGCAGTTTATTCCCGGTTTGGACCCTAGGAAACACCATATATTTT
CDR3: CASSLFPVWTLGNTIYF

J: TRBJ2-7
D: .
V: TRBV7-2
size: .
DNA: TGTGCCAGCAGCTTAAGAACTAGACACGAGCAGTACTTC
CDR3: CASSLRTRHEQYF

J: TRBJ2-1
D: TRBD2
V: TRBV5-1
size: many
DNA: TGCGCCAGCAGCCTTCCACTAGCGTTCTACAATGAGCAGTTCTTC
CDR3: CASSLPLAFYNEQFF

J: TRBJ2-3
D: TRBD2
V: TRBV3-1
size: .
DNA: TGTGCCAGCAGCCAGGACACTAGCGGGAGGGTTAAAGATACGCAGTATTTT
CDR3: CASSQDTSGRVKDTQYF

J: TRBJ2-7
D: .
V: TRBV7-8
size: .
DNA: TGTGCCAGCAGCTTAATAAGGGGGGACACGACCTACGAGCAGTACTTC
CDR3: CASSLIRGDTTYEQYF

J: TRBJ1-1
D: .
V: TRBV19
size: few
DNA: TGTGCCAGTAGTACCGTCAGTGAAGCTTTCTTT
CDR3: CASSTVSEAFF

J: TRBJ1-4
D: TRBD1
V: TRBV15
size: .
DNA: TGTGCCACCAGCAGCCCGGGACAGCAGGAAAAACTGTTTTTT
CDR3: CATSSPGQQEKLFF

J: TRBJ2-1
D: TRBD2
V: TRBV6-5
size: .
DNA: TGTGCCAGCAGTTTCGCGGGAGGGGTCAACAATGAGCAGTTCTTC
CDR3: CASSFAGGVNNEQFF

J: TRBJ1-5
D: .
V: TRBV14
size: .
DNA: TGTGCCAGCAGCCGGGGGCGTTATCAGCCCCAGCATTTT
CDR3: CASSRGRYQPQHF